Each of the 22 T cell receptor beta chains below was sequenced from the same sample in a study of cytomegalovirus exposure and HLA in healthy donors. Primers included in the PCR were 60 Vbeta and 13 Jbeta primers. Data came from immunoSEQ multiplex PCR; TCRdb stores just in-frame clones and leaves some out. The data hold 75,000 to 80,000 clones, with over 60% observed a single time. The source material was PBMCs. The source is a male donor in good health and CMV-seropositive.

The chain carries TRBV5-3 and TRBJ1-1; 9 positions match TRBD1. TRBV5-3 is an open reading frame, and its role is uncertain. The CDR3 consists of 15 residues. The ends lost 3 bases at V and 11 bases at J; junction bases unmatched: 14. The CDR3 DNA is TGTGCCAGAAGCTGGCACAGGGGGCCATCTCTTATTGCTTTCTTT. Translated, it gives CARSWHRGPSLIAFF.

The genes are TRBV6-1 and TRBJ1-1; unclear D gene. This CDR3 is 13 amino acids long. Germline V gene sequence: CDR1 MNHNS, CDR2 SASEGT. V shed 7 bases and J shed 4 bases, with 13 bases lying between them. In DNA, the CDR3 is TGTGCCAGCAAAAGAACTGAGCCCACTGAAGCTTTCTTT. It is translated as CASKRTEPTEAFF.

This clone appeared a few times. V is TRBV11-2 and J is TRBJ2-1; 11 bases are shared with TRBD1. Trimming at V came to 5 bases and at J to 7 bases, leaving 4 bases not matched to a gene. Germline V gene lookup returns CDR1 SGHAT and CDR2 FQNNGV. This CDR3 region has 14 residues. The CDR3 DNA sequence: TGTGCCAGCAGCGAGGACAGGGGGCTTAATGAGCAGTTCTTC. Protein: CASSEDRGLNEQFF.

The rearrangement joins TRBV30 to TRBJ2-3; 8 bases agree with TRBD1. V lost 2 bases and J lost 3; bases outside the gene matches: 7. Germline V gives CDR1 GTSNPN, CDR2 SVGIG (reference sequence). The CDR3 runs to 15 residues. This chain's CDR3 is CAWSHRGALTDTQYF. CDR3 nucleotide sequence: TGTGCCTGGAGTCACAGGGGGGCTTTGACAGATACGCAGTATTTT. The full variable domain, in which reference TRBV30 and TRBJ2-3 provide the parts outside the CDR3, is SQTIHQWPATLVQPVGSPLSLECTVEGTSNPNLYWYRQAAGRGLQLLFYSVGIGQISSEVPQNLSASRPQDRQFILSSKKLLLSDSGFYLCAWSHRGALTDTQYFGPGTRLTVL.

V gene TRBV4-3 combines with J gene TRBJ2-1; 10 positions match TRBD1. Germline lookup yields CDR1 LGHNA and CDR2 YSLEER. This CDR3 has 14 residues. After removal of 3 bases from V and 6 bases from J, the junction contained 2 bases not matched to a gene. CDR3 sequence: CASSQTGGRNEQFF. The CDR3 coding sequence is TGCGCCAGCAGCCAGACAGGGGGCCGCAATGAGCAGTTCTTC.

This chain links TRBV2 with TRBJ1-1; a possible D gene is TRBD1 (5 bases). Germline values: CDR1 SNHLY, CDR2 FYNNEI. The CDR3 covers 11 residues. Trimming cost V 7 bases and J 7 bases, with 10 bases left between them. The CDR3 DNA follows: TGTGCCAGCACCCTACAGGTTGAAGCTTTCTTT. It specifies CASTLQVEAFF.

This sequence joins TRBV28 and TRBJ1-2, with a tentative D call TRBD1 (6 bases). The CDR3 is 13 residues long. Germline loops: CDR1 MDHEN, CDR2 SYDVKM. Trimming removed 3 bases from V and 5 bases from J, with 10 bases in between. CDR3 coding DNA: TGTGCCAGCAGTTTGGACAGCCGATATGGCTACACCTTC. Amino acid sequence: CASSLDSRYGYTF.

This clone occurred once. V gene TRBV7-9 combines with J gene TRBJ2-1, with 11 bases fitting TRBD2. CDR1 is SEHNR and CDR2 is FQNEAQ in the germline V gene (reference sequence). The ends lost 4 bases at V and 6 bases at J; junction bases unmatched: 5. The CDR3 consists of 15 residues. CDR3 nucleotide sequence: TGTGCCAGCAGCTACGTAGCGGGAGGGGGCAATGAGCAGTTCTTC. Translating gives CASSYVAGGGNEQFF. Based on the CDR3 plus reference TRBV7-9 and TRBJ2-1, the full variable domain is DTGVSQNPRHKITKRGQNVTFRCDPISEHNRLYWYRQTLGQGPEFLTYFQNEAQLEKSRLLSDRFSAERPKGSFSTLEIQRTEQGDSAMYLCASSYVAGGGNEQFFGPGTRLTVL.

This clone was found a few times. This CDR3 reads CASSSGTGEAFF. CDR3 nucleotide sequence: TGTGCCAGCTCATCCGGGACAGGGGAAGCTTTCTTT. V usage is TRBV18 and J usage is TRBJ1-1, with TRBD1 matching over 9 bases. V lost 5 bases to trimming and J lost 8 bases; unmatched junction nucleotides: 3. The CDR3 totals 12 residues. CDR1 and CDR2 from the germline V gene are KGHSH and LQKENI.

This chain uses TRBV5-6 with TRBJ2-3; possible D gene TRBD2, 5 bases. CDR1 is SGHDT and CDR2 is YYEEEE in the germline V gene. Between the trimmed V and J ends, which lost 4 bases and 5 bases, there was a span of 17 bases. There are 15 residues in the CDR3. DNA for the CDR3: TGTGCCAGCAGCAAGTACCGGGAAGTGGGAGATACGCAGTATTTT. This encodes CASSKYREVGDTQYF.

This chain links TRBV7-9 with TRBJ1-2; D is unresolved. V lost 4 bases and J lost 0, with 12 bases in between. This CDR3 comprises 15 residues. Germline V gene data show CDR1 as SEHNR and CDR2 as FQNEAQ (reference sequence). CDR3 sequence reads: CASSSYFGANYGYTF. The CDR3 bases are TGTGCCAGCAGCTCCTATTTCGGTGCTAACTATGGCTACACCTTC.

The rearrangement links TRBV21-1 to TRBJ2-5; the table names TRBD2, a call not compared with the DNA. TRBV21-1 is deemed a pseudogene. This CDR3 is built from 17 residues. Here the CDR3 reads CASSKVIQEGRCETQYF. In DNA form, the CDR3 reads TGTGCCAGCAGCAAAGTAATCCAGGAGGGCAGGTGCGAGACCCAGTACTTC.

This clone showed up just a few times. The V gene is TRBV28, the J gene TRBJ1-2; no clear D. The CDR3 has 11 amino acids. V was clipped by 6 bases and J by 2 bases, with 4 bases between them. The germline gives CDR1 MDHEN, CDR2 SYDVKM. The CDR3 bases are TGTGCCAGCAGCCTGAACTATGGCTACACCTTC. This gives the protein CASSLNYGYTF.

DNA of the CDR3: TGTGCCAGCAGCTCGACAGGGAGAGCTGGCTACACCTTC. Its protein is CASSSTGRAGYTF. The genes are TRBV5-5 and TRBJ1-2; 7 nucleotides match TRBD1. Germline lookup yields CDR1 SGHKS and CDR2 YYEKEE (reference sequence). The CDR3 consists of 13 residues. V gave up 3 bases and J gave up 7 bases; unmatched junction bases: 6. The complete variable domain, with remaining parts taken from reference TRBV5-5 and TRBJ1-2, reads DAGVTQSPTHLIKTRGQQVTLRCSPISGHKSVSWYQQVLGQGPQFIFQYYEKEERGRGNFPDRFSARQFPNYSSELNVNALLLGDSALYLCASSSTGRAGYTFGSGTRLTVV.

In this sample, this clone turned up a few times. CDR3 amino acids: CASSLNLGTTTYEQYF. CDR3 DNA: TGTGCCAGCAGCTTAAACCTCGGGACAACGACCTACGAGCAGTACTTC. The chain has TRBV5-6 and TRBJ2-7, with D maybe TRBD1 (6 bases). Looked up from germline, CDR1 is SGHDT and CDR2 is YYEEEE. The ends were cut back, 2 bases at V and 2 bases at J, with 17 bases in the middle. This CDR3 has 16 amino acids.

The chain combines TRBV23-1 with TRBJ2-3; 7 nucleotides line up with TRBD1. TRBV23-1 is flagged as an ORF with uncertain function. Trimming cost V 6 bases and J 3 bases; bases outside gene matches: 12. This CDR3 region has 16 residues. The CDR3 spells CASRPRQGRATDTQYF. CDR3 DNA: TGCGCCAGCAGACCCCGACAGGGACGGGCTACAGATACGCAGTATTTT.

On this clone: The junction and the germline gene differ at one end; a read error may be behind it. In DNA form, the CDR3 reads TGTGCCAGCAGCTTGAGCGGGAGGGCCGCCGGTGAGCAATTCTTC. Its protein product is CASSLSGRAAGEQFF. The chain is built from TRBV7-7 and TRBJ2-1; the match to TRBD2 covers 10 bases. Looked up from germline, CDR1 is SSHAT and CDR2 is FNYEAQ (reference sequence). This CDR3 is 15 amino acids long.

The sample holds one count of this clone. The genes are TRBV7-3 and TRBJ2-1; 9 bases line up with TRBD2. Per germline, CDR1 SGHTA and CDR2 FQGTGA. With V trimmed by 5 bases and J by 6 bases, 11 bases remained unmatched. The CDR3 runs 16 residues. The CDR3 loop is CASSTIAGELGNEQFF. CDR3 in DNA: TGTGCCAGCAGCACCATAGCGGGAGAGTTGGGCAATGAGCAGTTCTTC.

This rearrangement joins TRBV5-1 to TRBJ2-3; 8 bases are shared with TRBD2. V was pared by 7 bases and J by 1 base, with 8 bases of the junction left unmatched. This CDR3 is built from 15 residues. In germline, CDR1 is SGHRS, CDR2 YFSETQ. CDR3: CASRTGGRGTDTQYF. DNA of the CDR3: TGCGCCAGCCGAACGGGGGGGCGGGGCACAGATACGCAGTATTTT.

V gene TRBV7-6 combines with J gene TRBJ1-6; 7 bases agree with TRBD1. This CDR3 region has 15 residues. Germline V gene sequence: CDR1 SGHVS, CDR2 FNYEAQ. V was clipped by 1 base and J by 5 bases; unmatched bases: 2. Here the CDR3 reads CASSLDRGNNSPLHF. The CDR3 nucleotides are TGTGCCAGCAGCTTAGACAGGGGCAATAATTCACCCCTCCACTTT.

The chain joins TRBV2 to TRBJ1-6; 9 bases fit TRBD1. CDR3 length: 14 amino acids. J gave up 9 bases and V 7 bases, and 7 bases lay outside the gene matches. Looked up from germline, CDR1 is SNHLY and CDR2 is FYNNEI. In DNA form, the CDR3 reads TGTGCCAGCACCAAAGGGACAGGGAGTTCACCCCTCCACTTT. Residues: CASTKGTGSSPLHF. Together with reference TRBV2 and TRBJ1-6, the CDR3 gives the full variable domain: EPEVTQTPSHQVTQMGQEVILRCVPISNHLYFYWYRQILGQKVEFLVSFYNNEISEKSEIFDDQFSVERPDGSNFTLKIRSTKLEDSAMYFCASTKGTGSSPLHFGNGTRLTVT.

The chain has TRBV5-1 and TRBJ2-7, with D possibly TRBD1 on 5 matching bases. The CDR3 runs to 12 residues. V was pared by 4 bases and J by 3 bases, with 8 bases between. Germline CDR1 and CDR2: SGHRS and YFSETQ. The CDR3 sequence is CASSPDSYEQYF. The CDR3 DNA reads TGCGCCAGCAGCCCTGACAGCTACGAGCAGTACTTC.